What follows is one T cell receptor beta chain and its context. As processed by the authors: Amplification of reference gene primers provided the estimated nucleated cell counts. The data were produced by immunoSEQ multiplex PCR, yet TCRdb's version contains in-frame clones alone and is incomplete. For V, J and clone size, that table is used; D and trimming come from the DNA. Of around 210,000 clones listed, around 81% are singletons. This entry comes from a study of blood T cell repertoires in COVID-19. At the level of the study: Collection of acute and convalescent COVID-19 samples took place in the United States, Italy and Spain. In each case, the material was cDNA or gDNA derived from T cells, B-cell-depleted T cells, or PBMCs.

Germline V gene lookup returns CDR1 MNHEY and CDR2 SMNVEV (reference sequence). The CDR3 runs to 14 residues. Trimming took 5 bases from V and 3 from J; bases not matched to a gene: 3. What was sequenced was peripheral blood. The clonotype originates from a woman in her 70s with acute or convalescent COVID-19. The V call is TRBV27, the J call TRBJ1-2; 10 bases agree with TRBD1. The DNA for the CDR3 is TGTGCCAGCAGTATCGGACAGGGGGACTATGGCTACACCTTC. Translating gives CASSIGQGDYGYTF.